A single sample gave rise to the 15 T cell receptor beta chains below, sequenced in a study of blood T cell repertoires in COVID-19. Method: immunoSEQ multiplex PCR; TCRdb's copy keeps in-frame clones and lacks some. The table lists around 150,000 clones, approximately 85% of them singletons. Sequencing used PBMCs or T cells enriched from blood (not recorded which). These receptors came from a woman in her forties or fifties with acute COVID-19.

This clone occurred once. The V gene is TRBV27, the J gene TRBJ2-2, with 10 bases aligning to TRBD2. V dropped 4 bases and J dropped 2; count of bases not matched to a gene: 1. Germline V gene sequence: CDR1 MNHEY, CDR2 SMNVEV (reference sequence). This CDR3 is 15 amino acids long. CDR3 protein: CASSWTSGNTGELFF. The CDR3 bases are TGTGCCAGCAGTTGGACTAGCGGAAACACCGGGGAGCTGTTTTTT.

The rearrangement joins TRBV7-9 to TRBJ1-5, with 7 bases that match TRBD1. This CDR3 comprises 15 residues. With 1 base clipped from V and 6 bases from J, the junction kept 6 bases outside the gene matches. Germline-derived CDR1 and CDR2 are SEHNR and FQNEAQ (reference sequence). Here the CDR3 DNA reads TGTGCCAGCAGCTTAGAGGCCGGGACAGCTCAGCCCCAGCATTTT. Translated: CASSLEAGTAQPQHF.

This sequence joins TRBV4-2 and TRBJ2-7; 7 bases match TRBD1. The J segment lost 0 bases and the V segment lost 5 bases, leaving 7 bases of the junction unmatched. The CDR3 runs to 15 residues. Germline CDR1 is LGHNA and CDR2 is YNFKEQ. CDR3 amino acids: CASSAPGTDSYEQYF. The DNA for the CDR3 is TGTGCCAGCAGCGCTCCCGGGACAGACTCCTACGAGCAGTACTTC.

V and J are TRBV24-1 and TRBJ2-5, with 14 nucleotides matching TRBD2. The trim removed 7 bases at V and 9 bases at J, leaving 12 bases unmatched. Germline CDR1 KGHDR, CDR2 SFDVKD. The CDR3 extends over 16 amino acids. Written as DNA, the CDR3 is TGTGCCACCAGCGCTCGAGAGGGACTAGCGGGAGTTGCCCAGTACTTC. Amino acids: CATSAREGLAGVAQYF.

This chain uses TRBV2 with TRBJ1-5, with 9 bases matching TRBD1. The CDR3 totals 14 residues. After removal of 10 bases from V and 0 bases from J, the junction contained 4 bases not matched to a gene. CDR1 is SNHLY and CDR2 is FYNNEI in the germline V gene. The CDR3 DNA follows: TGTGCCACACAGGGGGCCAATAGCAATCAGCCCCAGCATTTT. This gives the protein CATQGANSNQPQHF.

The J gene is TRBJ2-1, the V gene TRBV15; a possible D gene is TRBD2 (5 bases). The V end lost 6 bases, the J end lost 7 bases, and 13 bases lay between the germline ends. This CDR3 is 13 amino acids long. The germline V gene encodes CDR1 LNHNV and CDR2 YYDKDF (reference sequence). The DNA of the CDR3 is TGTGCCACCAGAATGTCGAGAGGGAATGAGCAGTTCTTC. Translating it yields CATRMSRGNEQFF.

The chain has TRBV18 and TRBJ2-1; 9 nucleotides line up with TRBD2. Germline values: CDR1 KGHSH, CDR2 LQKENI. The CDR3 has 15 residues. The V and J ends lost 5 bases and 2 bases, in that order; junction bases with no gene match: 4. The chain's CDR3 is CASSVAGAPYNEQFF. CDR3 nucleotides: TGTGCCAGCTCAGTAGCGGGAGCCCCCTACAATGAGCAGTTCTTC. The variable domain in full, completed from reference TRBV18 and TRBJ2-1, reads NAGVMQNPRHLVRRRGQEARLRCSPMKGHSHVYWYRQLPEEGLKFMVYLQKENIIDESGMPKERFSAEFPKEGPSILRIQQVVRGDSAAYFCASSVAGAPYNEQFFGPGTRLTVL.

The chain joins TRBV5-4 to TRBJ2-5, with a weak D call TRBD1 (6 bases). The CDR3 is 13 residues long. The germline gives CDR1 SGHNT, CDR2 YYREEE (reference sequence). The ends were cut back, 0 bases at V and 5 bases at J, with 8 bases in the middle. DNA for the CDR3: TGTGCCAGCAGCTTGGTCCAGGGGGAGACCCAGTACTTC. This gives the protein CASSLVQGETQYF.

V and J are TRBV11-1 and TRBJ1-1; TRBD1 aligns across 7 bases. In germline, CDR1 is SGHAT, CDR2 FQDESV (reference sequence). This CDR3 comprises 15 residues. The J segment lost 5 bases and the V segment lost 7 bases, leaving 13 bases of the junction unmatched. DNA for the CDR3: TGTGCCAGCACCCCCGGGAGCAGGGGGTTGACTGAAGCTTTCTTT. Translated, it gives CASTPGSRGLTEAFF.

The chain links TRBV28 to TRBJ1-2, with D perhaps matching TRBD1 (5 bases). The CDR3 consists of 13 residues. CDR1 is MDHEN, CDR2 SYDVKM, per germline. V was cut by 3 bases and J by 3 bases, with 8 bases left in between. Here the CDR3 DNA reads TGTGCCAGCAGTTTTGGGGGGGACTATGGCTACACCTTC. This sequence encodes CASSFGGDYGYTF.

The rearrangement links TRBV13 to TRBJ2-1; tentatively, D is TRBD1 (6 bases). This CDR3 is built from 14 residues. Trimming took off 1 base at V and 7 bases at J, with 11 bases between the two ends. Germline lookup yields CDR1 PRHDT and CDR2 FYEKMQ (reference sequence). The DNA for the CDR3 is TGTGCCAGCAGCTTAGAAGGGGGTTTTAATGAGCAGTTCTTC. Translated, it gives CASSLEGGFNEQFF.

The chain links TRBV3-1 (or the pseudogene TRBV3-2) to TRBJ2-3; D unclear. V was pared by 4 bases and J by 2 bases, with 4 bases between. CDR1 and CDR2 (germline): LGHDT, YNNKEL (reference sequence). This CDR3 contains 12 residues. CDR3 sequence: CASSPSTDTQYF. Here the CDR3 DNA reads TGTGCCAGCAGCCCATCCACAGATACGCAGTATTTT.

This clone has only one observation. The chain joins TRBV5-1 to TRBJ2-7, with 8 positions matching TRBD1. Trimming at V came to 3 bases and at J to 4 bases, leaving 6 bases not matched to a gene. The CDR3 contains 14 residues. Germline values: CDR1 SGHRS, CDR2 YFSETQ. The CDR3 DNA reads as TGCGCCAGCAGCTCCGGGACAGGTCAATACGAGCAGTACTTC. This translates into CASSSGTGQYEQYF.

The sample holds a few counts of this clone. The CDR3: CASSEGQYNSPLHF. CDR3 in DNA: TGTGCCAGCAGTGAGGGCCAGTATAATTCACCCCTCCACTTT. This chain uses TRBV2 with TRBJ1-6; no firm D call. V shed 3 bases and J shed 4 bases, with 7 bases lying between them. Germline V gene sequence: CDR1 SNHLY, CDR2 FYNNEI. This CDR3 has 14 residues.

The chain carries TRBV14 and TRBJ1-1; 9 positions agree with TRBD1. Trimming at V came to 2 bases and at J to 10 bases, leaving 8 bases not matched to a gene. This CDR3 is built from 14 residues. CDR1 and CDR2 from the germline V gene are SGHDN and FVKESK. CDR3 nucleotides: TGTGCCAGCAGCCAAATTACAGGGGGCTCGAGAGCTTTCTTT. This codes for CASSQITGGSRAFF.